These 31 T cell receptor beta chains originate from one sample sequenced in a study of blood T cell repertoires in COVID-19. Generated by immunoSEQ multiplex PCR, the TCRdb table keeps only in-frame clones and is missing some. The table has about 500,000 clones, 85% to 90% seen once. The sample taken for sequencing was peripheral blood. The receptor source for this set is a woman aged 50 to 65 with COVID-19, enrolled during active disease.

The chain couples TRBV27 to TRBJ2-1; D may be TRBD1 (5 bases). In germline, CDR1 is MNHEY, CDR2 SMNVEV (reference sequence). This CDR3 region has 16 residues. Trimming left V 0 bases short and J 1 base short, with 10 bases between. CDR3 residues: CASSLSGRLSYNEQFF. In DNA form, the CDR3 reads TGTGCCAGCAGTTTATCGGGGCGGTTGTCCTACAATGAGCAGTTCTTC.

DNA of the CDR3: TGTGCCAGCAGCCCCCTATCACGGGCTGAAGCTTTCTTT. Its protein product is CASSPLSRAEAFF. The rearrangement joins TRBV11-2 to TRBJ1-1; D is ambiguous. The germline V gene encodes CDR1 SGHAT and CDR2 FQNNGV. The V and J ends lost 5 bases and 6 bases respectively, with 13 bases between them. The CDR3 covers 13 residues.

CDR3 sequence (DNA): TGTGCCACCGCGGGGGACTACTCCTACGAGCAGTACTTC. Residues: CATAGDYSYEQYF. The gene calls are TRBV2 and TRBJ2-7; 7 positions match TRBD2. Trimming removed 10 bases from V and 0 bases from J; junction bases left unmatched: 6. The CDR3 totals 13 residues. CDR1 is SNHLY and CDR2 is FYNNEI in the germline V gene.

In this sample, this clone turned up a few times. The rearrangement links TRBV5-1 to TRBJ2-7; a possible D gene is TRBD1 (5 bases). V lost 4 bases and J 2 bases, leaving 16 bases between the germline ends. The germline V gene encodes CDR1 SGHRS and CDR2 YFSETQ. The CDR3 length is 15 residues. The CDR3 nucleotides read TGCGCCAGCAGCCCCCTGGGGTCAGGGCCCTACGAGCAGTACTTC. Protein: CASSPLGSGPYEQYF.

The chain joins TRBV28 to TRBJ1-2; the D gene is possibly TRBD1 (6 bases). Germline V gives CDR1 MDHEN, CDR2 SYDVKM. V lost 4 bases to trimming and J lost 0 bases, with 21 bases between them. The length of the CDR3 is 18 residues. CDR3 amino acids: CASSSILGGFNTNYGYTF. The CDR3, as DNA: TGTGCCAGCAGTTCCATTCTAGGGGGATTCAACACTAACTATGGCTACACCTTC.

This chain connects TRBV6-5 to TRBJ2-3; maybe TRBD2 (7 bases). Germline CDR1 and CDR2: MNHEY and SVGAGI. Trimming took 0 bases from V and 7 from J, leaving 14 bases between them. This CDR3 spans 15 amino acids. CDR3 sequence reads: CASSYSRGRGHTQYF. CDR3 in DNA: TGTGCCAGCAGTTACTCGAGGGGGAGGGGTCATACGCAGTATTTT.

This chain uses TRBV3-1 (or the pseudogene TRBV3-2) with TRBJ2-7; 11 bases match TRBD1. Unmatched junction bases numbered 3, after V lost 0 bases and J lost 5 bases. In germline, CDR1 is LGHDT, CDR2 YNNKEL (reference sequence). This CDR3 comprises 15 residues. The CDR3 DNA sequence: TGTGCCAGCAGCCAAGAAGGACAGGGGGCGAACGAGCAGTACTTC. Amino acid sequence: CASSQEGQGANEQYF.

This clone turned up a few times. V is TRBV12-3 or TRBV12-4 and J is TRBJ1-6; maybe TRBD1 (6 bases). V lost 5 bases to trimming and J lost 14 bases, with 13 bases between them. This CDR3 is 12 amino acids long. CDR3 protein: CASSPQGGTLHF. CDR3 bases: TGTGCCAGCAGTCCACAGGGTGGGACCCTCCACTTT.

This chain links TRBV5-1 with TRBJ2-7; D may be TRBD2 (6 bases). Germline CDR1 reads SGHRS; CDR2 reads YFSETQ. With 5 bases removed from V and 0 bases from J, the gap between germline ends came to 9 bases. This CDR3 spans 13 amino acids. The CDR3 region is CASREGSSYEQYF. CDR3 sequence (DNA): TGCGCCAGCAGGGAGGGTTCCTCCTACGAGCAGTACTTC.

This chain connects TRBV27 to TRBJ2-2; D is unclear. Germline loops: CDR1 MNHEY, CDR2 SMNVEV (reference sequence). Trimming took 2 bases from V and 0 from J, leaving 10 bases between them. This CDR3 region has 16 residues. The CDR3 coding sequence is TGTGCCAGCAGTTTAACAAGCGCCTCGAACACCGGGGAGCTGTTTTTT. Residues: CASSLTSASNTGELFF.

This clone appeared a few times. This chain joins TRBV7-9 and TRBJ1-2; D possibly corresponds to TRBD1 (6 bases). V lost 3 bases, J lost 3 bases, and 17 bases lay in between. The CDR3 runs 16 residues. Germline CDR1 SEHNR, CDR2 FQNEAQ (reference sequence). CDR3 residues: CASSFAGTPRDYGYTF. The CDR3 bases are TGTGCCAGCAGCTTCGCCGGGACACCAAGAGACTATGGCTACACCTTC. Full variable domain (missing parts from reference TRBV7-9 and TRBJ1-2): DTGVSQNPRHKITKRGQNVTFRCDPISEHNRLYWYRQTLGQGPEFLTYFQNEAQLEKSRLLSDRFSAERPKGSFSTLEIQRTEQGDSAMYLCASSFAGTPRDYGYTFGSGTRLTVV.

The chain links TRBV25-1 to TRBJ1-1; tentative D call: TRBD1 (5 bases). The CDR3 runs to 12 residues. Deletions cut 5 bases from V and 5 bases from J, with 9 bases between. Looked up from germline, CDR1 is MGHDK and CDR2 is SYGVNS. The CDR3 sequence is CASSIAGTEAFF. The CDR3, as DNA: TGTGCCAGCAGTATCGCAGGGACTGAAGCTTTCTTT.

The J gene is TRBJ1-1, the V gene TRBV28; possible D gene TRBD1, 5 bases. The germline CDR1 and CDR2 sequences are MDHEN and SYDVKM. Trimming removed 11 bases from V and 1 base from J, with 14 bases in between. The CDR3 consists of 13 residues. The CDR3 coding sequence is TGTGCCTCCTACCGGAGGGGGAACACTGAAGCTTTCTTT. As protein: CASYRRGNTEAFF.

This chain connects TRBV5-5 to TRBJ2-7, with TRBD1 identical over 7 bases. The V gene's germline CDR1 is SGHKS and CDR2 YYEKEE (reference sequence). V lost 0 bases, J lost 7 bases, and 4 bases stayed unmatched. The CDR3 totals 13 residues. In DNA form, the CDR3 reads TGTGCCAGCAGCTTGGAAATACAGGGGGAGCAGTACTTC. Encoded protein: CASSLEIQGEQYF. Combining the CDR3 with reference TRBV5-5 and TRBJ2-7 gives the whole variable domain DAGVTQSPTHLIKTRGQQVTLRCSPISGHKSVSWYQQVLGQGPQFIFQYYEKEERGRGNFPDRFSARQFPNYSSELNVNALLLGDSALYLCASSLEIQGEQYFGPGTRLTVT.

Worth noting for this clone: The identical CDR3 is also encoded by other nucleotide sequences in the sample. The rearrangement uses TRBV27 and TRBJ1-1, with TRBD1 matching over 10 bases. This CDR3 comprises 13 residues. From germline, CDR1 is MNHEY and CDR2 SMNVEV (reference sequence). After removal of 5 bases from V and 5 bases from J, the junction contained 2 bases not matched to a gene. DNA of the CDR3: TGTGCCAGCAGTCTGGACAGGGGGACTGAAGCTTTCTTT. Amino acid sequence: CASSLDRGTEAFF.

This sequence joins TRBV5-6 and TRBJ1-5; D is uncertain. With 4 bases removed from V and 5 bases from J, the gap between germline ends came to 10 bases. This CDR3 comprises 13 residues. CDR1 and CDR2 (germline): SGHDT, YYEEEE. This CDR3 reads CASSRGKDQPQHF. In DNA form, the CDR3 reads TGTGCCAGCAGCCGCGGGAAGGATCAGCCCCAGCATTTT. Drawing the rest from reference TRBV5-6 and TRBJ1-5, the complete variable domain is DAGVTQSPTHLIKTRGQQVTLRCSPKSGHDTVSWYQQALGQGPQFIFQYYEEEERQRGNFPDRFSGHQFPNYSSELNVNALLLGDSALYLCASSRGKDQPQHFGDGTRLSIL.

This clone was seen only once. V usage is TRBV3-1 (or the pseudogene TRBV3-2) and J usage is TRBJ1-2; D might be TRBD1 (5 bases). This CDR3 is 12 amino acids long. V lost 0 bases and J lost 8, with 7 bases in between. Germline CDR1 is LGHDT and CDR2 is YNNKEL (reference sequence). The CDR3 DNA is TGTGCCAGCAGCCAAGACAGGGAAGGCTACACCTTC. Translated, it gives CASSQDREGYTF.

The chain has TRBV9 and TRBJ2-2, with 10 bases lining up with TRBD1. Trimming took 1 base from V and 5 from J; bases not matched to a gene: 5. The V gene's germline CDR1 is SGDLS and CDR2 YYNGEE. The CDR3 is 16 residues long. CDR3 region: CASSVRQGAPTGELFF. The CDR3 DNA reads TGTGCCAGCAGCGTACGACAGGGGGCGCCGACCGGGGAGCTGTTTTTT.

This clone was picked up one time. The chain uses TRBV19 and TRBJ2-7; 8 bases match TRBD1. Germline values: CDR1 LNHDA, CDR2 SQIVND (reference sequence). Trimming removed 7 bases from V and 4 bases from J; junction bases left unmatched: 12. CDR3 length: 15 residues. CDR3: CASTPGQGNFYEQYF. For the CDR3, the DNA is TGTGCCAGTACCCCCGGACAGGGAAACTTTTACGAGCAGTACTTC.

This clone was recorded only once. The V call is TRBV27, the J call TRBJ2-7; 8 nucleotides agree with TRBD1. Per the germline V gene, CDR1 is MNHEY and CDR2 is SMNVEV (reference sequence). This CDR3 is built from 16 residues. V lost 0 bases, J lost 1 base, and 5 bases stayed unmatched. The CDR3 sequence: CASSLSGQGASYEQYF. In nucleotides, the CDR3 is TGTGCCAGCAGTTTATCTGGCCAGGGGGCATCCTACGAGCAGTACTTC.

As DNA, the CDR3 is TGTGCCAGCAGCTTACAGTCTTCTGGAAACACCATATATTTT. Protein sequence: CASSLQSSGNTIYF. The chain combines TRBV3-1 (or the pseudogene TRBV3-2) with TRBJ1-3; D gene ambiguous. The germline gives CDR1 LGHDT, CDR2 YNNKEL (reference sequence). V was clipped by 5 bases and J by 1 base, with 9 bases between them. The CDR3 is made up of 14 amino acids.

CDR3 loop: CASSFNPDRGQYF. DNA of the CDR3: TGTGCCAGCAGTTTTAATCCAGATCGGGGCCAGTACTTC. The chain recombines TRBV12-3 or TRBV12-4 with TRBJ2-5; TRBD2 might be the D (5 bases). Trimming cost V 3 bases and J 10 bases, with 15 bases left between them. The CDR3 has 13 residues.

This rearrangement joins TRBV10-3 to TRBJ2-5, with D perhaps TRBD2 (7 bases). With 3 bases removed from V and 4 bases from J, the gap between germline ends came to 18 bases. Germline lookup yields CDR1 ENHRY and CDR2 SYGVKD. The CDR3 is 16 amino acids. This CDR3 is CAISDDGGPERETQYF. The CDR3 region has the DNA TGTGCCATCAGTGATGACGGGGGGCCCGAACGAGAGACCCAGTACTTC.

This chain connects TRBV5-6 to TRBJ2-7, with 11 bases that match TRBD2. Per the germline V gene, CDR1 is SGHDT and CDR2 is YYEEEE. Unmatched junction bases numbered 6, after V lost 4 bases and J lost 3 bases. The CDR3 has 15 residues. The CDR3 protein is CASSPLAGGIYEQYF. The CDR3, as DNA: TGTGCCAGCAGCCCCTTAGCGGGGGGGATCTACGAGCAGTACTTC.

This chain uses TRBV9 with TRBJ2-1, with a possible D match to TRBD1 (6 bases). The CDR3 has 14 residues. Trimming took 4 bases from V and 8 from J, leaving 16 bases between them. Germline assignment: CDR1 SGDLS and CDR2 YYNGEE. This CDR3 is CASSLTGFGDEQFF. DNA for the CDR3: TGTGCCAGCAGCCTCACAGGGTTCGGGGATGAGCAGTTCTTC.

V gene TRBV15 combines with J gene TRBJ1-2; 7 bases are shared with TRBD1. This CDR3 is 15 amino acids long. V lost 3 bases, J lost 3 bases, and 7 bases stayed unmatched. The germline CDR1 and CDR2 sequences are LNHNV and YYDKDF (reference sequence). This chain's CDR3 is CATSSHDRADYGYTF. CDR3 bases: TGTGCCACCAGCAGCCACGACAGGGCGGACTATGGCTACACCTTC.

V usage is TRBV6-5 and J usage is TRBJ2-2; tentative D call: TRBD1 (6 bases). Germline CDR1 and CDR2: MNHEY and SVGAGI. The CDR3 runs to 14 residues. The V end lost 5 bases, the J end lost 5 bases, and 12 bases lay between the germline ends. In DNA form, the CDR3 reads TGTGCCAGCAGTCGGACAGCCCTAACCGGGGAGCTGTTTTTT. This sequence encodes CASSRTALTGELFF.

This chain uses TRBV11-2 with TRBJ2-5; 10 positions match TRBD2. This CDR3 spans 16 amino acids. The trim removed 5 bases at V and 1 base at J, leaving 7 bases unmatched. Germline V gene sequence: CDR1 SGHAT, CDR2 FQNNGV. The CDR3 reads CASSTPRLAGQETQYF. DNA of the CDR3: TGTGCCAGCAGCACCCCACGACTAGCGGGCCAAGAGACCCAGTACTTC.

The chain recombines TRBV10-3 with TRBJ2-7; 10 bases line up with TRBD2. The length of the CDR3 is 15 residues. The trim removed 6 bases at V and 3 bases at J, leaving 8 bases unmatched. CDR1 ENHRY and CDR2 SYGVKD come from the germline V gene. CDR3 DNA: TGTGCCATCAGGGCTGGACTAGCGGAGATCTACGAGCAGTACTTC. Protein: CAIRAGLAEIYEQYF.

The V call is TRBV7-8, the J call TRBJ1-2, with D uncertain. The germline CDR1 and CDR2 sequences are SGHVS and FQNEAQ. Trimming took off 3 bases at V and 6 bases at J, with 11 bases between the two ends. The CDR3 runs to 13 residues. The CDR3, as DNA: TGTGCCAGCAGCTTTGGAGGAACGGATGGCTACACCTTC. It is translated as CASSFGGTDGYTF. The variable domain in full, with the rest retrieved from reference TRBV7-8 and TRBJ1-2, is GAGVSQSPRYKVAKRGQDVALRCDPISGHVSLFWYQQALGQGPEFLTYFQNEAQLDKSGLPSDRFFAERPEGSVSTLKIQRTQQEDSAVYLCASSFGGTDGYTFGSGTRLTVV.

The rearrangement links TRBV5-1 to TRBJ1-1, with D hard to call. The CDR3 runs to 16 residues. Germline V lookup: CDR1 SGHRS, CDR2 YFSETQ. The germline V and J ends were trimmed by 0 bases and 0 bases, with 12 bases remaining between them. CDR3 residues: CASSLVTRGVNTEAFF. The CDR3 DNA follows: TGCGCCAGCAGCTTGGTTACGAGAGGTGTGAACACTGAAGCTTTCTTT.